This entry is about one T cell receptor (beta chain). This record comes from a study of cytomegalovirus exposure and HLA in healthy donors. PCR was performed using 60 Vbeta and 13 Jbeta primers. Generated by immunoSEQ multiplex PCR, the TCRdb table keeps only in-frame clones and is missing some. Of 150,000 to 200,000 clones listed, 75% to 90% were seen once; the top ten hold 7.5% to 10%. The CDR3 has 15 amino acids. Trimming pared 7 bases from V and 2 bases from J, leaving 14 bases between. Germline V gives CDR1 LNHDA, CDR2 SQIVND (reference sequence). The TCR originated in a man aged 18 to 35 in good health and CMV-seropositive. The chain combines TRBV19 with TRBJ2-2; a weak D match, TRBD2 (5 bases). The sequencing sample was made of PBMCs. CDR3 protein: CASTRYEGNTGELFF. The DNA for the CDR3 is TGTGCCAGTACCCGGTATGAGGGTAACACCGGGGAGCTGTTTTTT.